These 8 T cell receptor beta chains came from one sample sequenced in a study of T cells in Graves' hyperthyroidism and ophthalmopathy. TCR beta CDR3 regions were amplified from RNA. HTBI primers were the set used in a first-round RT-PCR of the TCR CDR3. TCRdb re-called the multiplex PCR reads with MiXCR, one entry per CDR3 protein. The data hold 200,000 or so distinct CDR3 sequences, with around 16% observed a single time. Sequencing input: blood. These receptors came from a woman aged 45-65 years with Graves' hyperthyroidism.

J is TRBJ1-2 and V is TRBV7-9; D is unclear. V was cut by 2 bases and J by 2 bases, with 12 bases left in between. Germline CDR1 and CDR2: SEHNR and FQNEAQ (reference sequence). The CDR3 sequence is 15 residues long. The CDR3, as DNA: TGTGCCAGCAGCTTACTCTCTCTAGGGAACTATGGCTACACCTTC. This encodes CASSLLSLGNYGYTF. Based on the CDR3 plus reference TRBV7-9 and TRBJ1-2, the full variable domain is DTGVSQNPRHKITKRGQNVTFRCDPISEHNRLYWYRQTLGQGPEFLTYFQNEAQLEKSRLLSDRFSAERPKGSFSTLEIQRTEQGDSAMYLCASSLLSLGNYGYTFGSGTRLTVV.

This clonotype was observed many times. The chain uses TRBV7-2 and TRBJ2-3; D gene uncertain. The CDR3 covers 13 residues. The germline V gene encodes CDR1 SGHTA and CDR2 FQGNSA. V was trimmed by 5 bases and J by 5 bases, leaving 11 bases between them. CDR3 sequence: CASSLPSRDTQYF. CDR3 coding DNA: TGTGCCAGCAGCCTCCCGAGTCGAGATACGCAGTATTTT.

J is TRBJ2-7 and V is TRBV20-1, with 8 bases identical to TRBD2. Looked up from germline, CDR1 is DFQATT and CDR2 is SNEGSKA (reference sequence). J was trimmed by 5 bases and V by 3 bases; bases with no gene match: 6. CDR3 size: 13 residues. CDR3 sequence (DNA): TGCAGTGCTAGTCGCGGACTAGCTGACGAGCAGTACTTC. This codes for CSASRGLADEQYF.

V is TRBV7-9 and J is TRBJ2-1; the D is unclear. Per the germline V gene, CDR1 is SEHNR and CDR2 is FQNEAQ (reference sequence). The CDR3 runs 13 residues. Deletions cut 6 bases from V and 3 bases from J, with 9 bases between. DNA of the CDR3: TGTGCCAGCAGTAAACGAGTCTACAATGAGCAGTTCTTC. It encodes CASSKRVYNEQFF.

This clonotype was counted at least ten times. The genes are TRBV18 and TRBJ1-1; TRBD1 aligns across 9 bases. Trimming cost V 3 bases and J 5 bases; bases outside gene matches: 4. This CDR3 is 14 amino acids long. Per the germline V gene, CDR1 is KGHSH and CDR2 is LQKENI. This CDR3 reads CASSPTDRGTEAFF. CDR3 DNA sequence: TGTGCCAGCTCACCCACGGACAGGGGAACTGAAGCTTTCTTT. Combining the CDR3 with reference TRBV18 and TRBJ1-1 gives the whole variable domain NAGVMQNPRHLVRRRGQEARLRCSPMKGHSHVYWYRQLPEEGLKFMVYLQKENIIDESGMPKERFSAEFPKEGPSILRIQQVVRGDSAAYFCASSPTDRGTEAFFGQGTRLTVV.

V usage is TRBV29-1 and J usage is TRBJ1-1; the D is unclear. The CDR3 extends over 15 amino acids. Trimming shortened V by 6 bases and J by 5 bases, and 22 bases separated the two germline ends. CDR1 and CDR2 from the germline V gene are SQVTM and ANQGSEA. The CDR3 loop reads CSVAPGSLEGTEAFF. The CDR3 DNA sequence: TGCAGCGTGGCTCCCGGGTCCCTTGAGGGAACTGAAGCTTTCTTT.

Many counts were recorded for this clonotype. This chain uses TRBV20-1 with TRBJ2-7, with D maybe TRBD1 (6 bases). Germline values: CDR1 DFQATT, CDR2 SNEGSKA (reference sequence). V shed 3 bases and J shed 5 bases, with 11 bases lying between them. The CDR3 loop spans 12 amino acids. DNA for the CDR3: TGCAGTGCTAGGAGACAGGCTGACGAGCAGTACTTC. Amino acid sequence: CSARRQADEQYF.

A single count supports this clonotype. The chain has TRBV7-2 and TRBJ1-2; tentative D call: TRBD1 (6 bases). The germline CDR1 and CDR2 sequences are SGHTA and FQGNSA. This CDR3 spans 15 amino acids. Trimming removed 1 base from V and 3 bases from J, with 12 bases in between. The CDR3 spells CASSLVMGGHYGYTF. The CDR3 DNA sequence: TGTGCCAGCAGCTTAGTAATGGGGGGGCACTATGGCTACACCTTC.